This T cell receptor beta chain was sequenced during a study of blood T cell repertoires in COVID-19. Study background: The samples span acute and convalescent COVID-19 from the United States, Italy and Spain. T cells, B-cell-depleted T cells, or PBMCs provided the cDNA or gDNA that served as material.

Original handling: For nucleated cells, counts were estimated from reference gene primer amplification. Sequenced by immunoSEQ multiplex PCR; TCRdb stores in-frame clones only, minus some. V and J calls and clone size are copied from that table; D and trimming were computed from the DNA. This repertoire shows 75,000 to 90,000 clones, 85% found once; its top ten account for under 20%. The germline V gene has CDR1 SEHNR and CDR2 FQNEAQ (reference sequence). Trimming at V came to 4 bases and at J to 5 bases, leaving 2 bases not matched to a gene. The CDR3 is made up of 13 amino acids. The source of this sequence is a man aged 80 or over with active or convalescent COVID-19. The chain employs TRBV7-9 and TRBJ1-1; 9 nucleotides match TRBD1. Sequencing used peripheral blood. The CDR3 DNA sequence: TGTGCCAGCAGCTGGGACAGGGAAACTGAAGCTTTCTTT. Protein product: CASSWDRETEAFF.